This passage covers 10 T cell receptor beta chains from one sample sequenced in a study of immune characteristics of hereditary and idiopathic chronic pancreatitis. The repertoire was sequenced with immunoSEQ multiplex PCR; TCRdb's copy has only in-frame clones and lacks some. This repertoire shows about 9,400 clones, about 76% found once; its top ten account for 12% to 15%. Total pancreatectomy with islet autotransplantation was the source of the chronic pancreatitis pancreas tissue. Source material: pancreas tissue with idiopathic chronic pancreatitis. The source is a human donor with chronic pancreatitis.

The V and J genes are TRBV28 and TRBJ1-5, with 7 bases matching TRBD1. Germline V gene sequence: CDR1 MDHEN, CDR2 SYDVKM. This CDR3 has 15 residues. Trimming cost V 4 bases and J 0 bases; bases outside gene matches: 3. The CDR3 DNA reads as TGTGCCAGCAGTTCGGACAGGTATAGCAATCAGCCCCAGCATTTT. This gives the protein CASSSDRYSNQPQHF.

The chain links TRBV5-1 to TRBJ2-2, with 14 bases fitting TRBD2. V lost 7 bases and J lost 0; bases outside the gene matches: 5. The CDR3 is 17 residues long. Germline loops: CDR1 SGHRS, CDR2 YFSETQ. CDR3 DNA sequence: TGCGCCAGCTCCAGGACTAGCGGGGGGCCGAACACCGGGGAGCTGTTTTTT. Translated: CASSRTSGGPNTGELFF.

V gene TRBV19 combines with J gene TRBJ2-5; D ambiguous. Germline V gives CDR1 LNHDA, CDR2 SQIVND (reference sequence). This CDR3 has 13 amino acids. Trimming stripped 4 bases from V and 0 bases from J, with 6 bases between. As DNA, the CDR3 is TGTGCCAGTAGTAGATCGTACCAAGAGACCCAGTACTTC. Translating it yields CASSRSYQETQYF.

This clone was counted a single time. The rearrangement links TRBV7-9 to TRBJ1-2; 8 bases line up with TRBD1. V was clipped by 5 bases and J by 7 bases; unmatched bases: 9. The CDR3 is 14 residues long. Germline V gene sequence: CDR1 SEHNR, CDR2 FQNEAQ (reference sequence). This CDR3 is CASSNRQGKVGYTF. CDR3 coding DNA: TGTGCCAGCAGCAATAGACAGGGGAAGGTTGGCTACACCTTC.

This chain uses TRBV30 with TRBJ1-3; no definite D call. This CDR3 contains 16 residues. In germline, CDR1 is GTSNPN, CDR2 SVGIG (reference sequence). The V end was cut by 0 bases, the J end by 4 bases, with 16 bases between. DNA for the CDR3: TGTGCCTGGAGTGTATCTCACTCAGGAGAAGGAAACACCATATATTTT. Residues: CAWSVSHSGEGNTIYF.

The chain recombines TRBV7-6 with TRBJ2-1; 16 nucleotides align to TRBD2. J gave up 8 bases and V 2 bases, and 12 bases lay outside the gene matches. There are 19 residues in the CDR3. Germline V gives CDR1 SGHVS, CDR2 FNYEAQ. DNA of the CDR3: TGTGCCAGCAGCTTATGGGGACTAGCGGGGGGGCCTGTGGATTATGAGCAGTTCTTC. As protein: CASSLWGLAGGPVDYEQFF. The full variable domain, rest sourced from reference TRBV7-6 and TRBJ2-1, is GAGVSQSPRYKVTKRGQDVALRCDPISGHVSLYWYRQALGQGPEFLTYFNYEAQQDKSGLPNDRFSAERPEGSISTLTIQRTEQRDSAMYRCASSLWGLAGGPVDYEQFFGPGTRLTVL.

The sample holds one count of this clone. The chain links TRBV4-1 to TRBJ1-5, with 9 bases identical to TRBD1. V was clipped by 5 bases and J by 1 base; unmatched bases: 3. Germline V gene lookup returns CDR1 MGHRA and CDR2 YSYEKL. This CDR3 is built from 15 residues. DNA for the CDR3: TGCGCCAGCAGCTGGACAGGGGAGAGCAATCAGCCCCAGCATTTT. Translating gives CASSWTGESNQPQHF.

The chain employs TRBV6-5 and TRBJ1-2; weak D call: TRBD1 (6 bases). Between the trimmed V and J ends, which lost 7 bases and 6 bases, there was a span of 15 bases. The germline V gene has CDR1 MNHEY and CDR2 SVGAGI. The CDR3 covers 13 residues. The CDR3 bases are TGTGCCAGCACCCAAGGGGGAACAGATGGCTACACCTTC. It codes for CASTQGGTDGYTF.

The chain is built from TRBV3-1 (or the pseudogene TRBV3-2) and TRBJ1-2; D remains ambiguous. Germline CDR1 reads LGHDT; CDR2 reads YNNKEL (reference sequence). The CDR3 has 15 residues. Trimming pared 0 bases from V and 4 bases from J, leaving 12 bases between. CDR3 residues: CASSQEHTPTYGYTF. The CDR3 nucleotides are TGTGCCAGCAGCCAAGAACACACGCCCACCTATGGCTACACCTTC.

This chain links TRBV5-1 with TRBJ1-5; TRBD1 might be the D (5 bases). V was clipped by 7 bases and J by 7 bases, with 15 bases between them. Germline V CDR1 and CDR2: SGHRS, YFSETQ. CDR3 length: 13 residues. The chain's CDR3 is CASRDDLSQPQHF. CDR3 sequence (DNA): TGCGCCAGCCGGGACGACTTATCCCAGCCCCAGCATTTT.